There are a few counts of the clone carrying this T cell receptor (beta chain). Its matching antigen is unknown. TCRdb redid the calling of the reads with MiXCR, one entry per CDR3 protein. The table shows approximately 30,000 distinct CDR3 sequences, with roughly a fifth occurring only once. This sample is part of a study of T cell repertoires in cytomegalovirus infection. Background on the study: Peptides in the study included HLA-C-restricted and HLA-B-restricted CMV epitopes. Public TCR beta signatures were indicative of both CMV infection and a matching HLA type.

CDR1 and CDR2 from the germline V gene are SGHAT and FQDESV (reference sequence). CDR3 length: 12 residues. The V and J ends lost 6 bases and 3 bases respectively, with 9 bases between them. Findings of the study overall: Using cumulative public TCR beta family frequency, the authors identified those who carried CMV together with the relevant HLA. The study found HLA-C-restricted CMV-specific TCR beta clonotypes dominating the ex vivo response.

Sequenced here: CD8+ T cells from cultured PBMCs, sampled from culture after CMV antigen stimulation. The chain employs TRBV11-1 and TRBJ2-7; D ambiguous. The clonotype originates from a human donor in good health (CMV status not recorded). Some clones in this sample may be carry-over from other donors' samples. The CDR3 protein is CASRSTYYEQYF. The CDR3 region has the DNA TGTGCCAGCAGATCAACCTACTACGAGCAGTACTTC.